The 30 T cell receptor beta chains listed next were all sequenced from one sample in a study of blood T cell repertoires in COVID-19. The protocol was immunoSEQ multiplex PCR, while the TCRdb copy is restricted to in-frame clones and leaves out a portion. The sample records around 290,000 clones, around 87% being singletons. The sequenced material came from peripheral blood. All receptors come from a woman between 50 and 59 years old who had recovered from COVID-19.

The gene calls are TRBV15 and TRBJ1-1, with no clear D. The CDR3 runs to 12 residues. CDR1 LNHNV and CDR2 YYDKDF come from the germline V gene (reference sequence). V was clipped by 0 bases and J by 11 bases, with 10 bases between them. The CDR3, as DNA: TGTGCCACCAGCAGAGATAGATACGGGGCTTTCTTT. Translation gives CATSRDRYGAFF.

The chain carries TRBV2 and TRBJ1-6, with unresolved D. The CDR3 has 12 amino acids. Germline CDR1 reads SNHLY; CDR2 reads FYNNEI. V gave up 4 bases and J gave up 5 bases, with 3 bases separating them. The DNA for the CDR3 is TGTGCCAGCAGTGCTAATAATTCACCCCTCCACTTT. Encoded protein: CASSANNSPLHF.

The chain has TRBV2 and TRBJ2-7; weak D call: TRBD1 (6 bases). Germline CDR1 reads SNHLY; CDR2 reads FYNNEI. Trimming removed 8 bases at V and 1 base at J, with 18 bases between. The CDR3 loop spans 15 amino acids. The CDR3 coding sequence is TGTGCCAGCGGGGCCGACGGGACAAGATCCTACGAGCAGTACTTC. The encoded protein is CASGADGTRSYEQYF. The full variable domain, in which reference TRBV2 and TRBJ2-7 provide the parts outside the CDR3, is EPEVTQTPSHQVTQMGQEVILRCVPISNHLYFYWYRQILGQKVEFLVSFYNNEISEKSEIFDDQFSVERPDGSNFTLKIRSTKLEDSAMYFCASGADGTRSYEQYFGPGTRLTVT.

The chain uses TRBV28 and TRBJ2-5; TRBD2 agrees at 13 bases. The CDR3 spans 15 residues. CDR1 and CDR2 from the germline V gene are MDHEN and SYDVKM. With V trimmed by 6 bases and J by 3 bases, 4 bases remained unmatched. The CDR3 DNA is TGTGCCAGCAGGCTCGGACTAGCGGGAGAAGAGACCCAGTACTTC. Its protein is CASRLGLAGEETQYF.

The rearrangement uses TRBV19 and TRBJ1-1; weak D call: TRBD1 (6 bases). V was trimmed by 4 bases and J by 3 bases, leaving 12 bases between them. CDR3 size: 14 residues. Germline V gene sequence: CDR1 LNHDA, CDR2 SQIVND (reference sequence). The CDR3 region has the DNA TGTGCCAGTAGTACCACAGGGCTCGACACTGAAGCTTTCTTT. Translated: CASSTTGLDTEAFF. Full variable domain (outside the CDR3, taken from reference TRBV19 and TRBJ1-1): DGGITQSPKYLFRKEGQNVTLSCEQNLNHDAMYWYRQDPGQGLRLIYYSQIVNDFQKGDIAEGYSVSREKKESFPLTVTSAQKNPTAFYLCASSTTGLDTEAFFGQGTRLTVV.

V usage is TRBV11-3 and J usage is TRBJ2-2; 8 bases map to TRBD1. CDR3 size: 13 residues. The ends lost 8 bases at V and 1 base at J; junction bases unmatched: 0. Germline loops: CDR1 SGHNT, CDR2 YENEEA. The CDR3 here is CASGQGNTGELFF. CDR3 DNA sequence: TGTGCCAGCGGACAGGGGAACACCGGGGAGCTGTTTTTT. Supplemented by reference TRBV11-3 and TRBJ2-2, the full variable domain reads EAGVVQSPRYKIIEKKQPVAFWCNPISGHNTLYWYLQNLGQGPELLIRYENEEAVDDSQLPKDRFSAERLKGVDSTLKIQPAELGDSAVYLCASGQGNTGELFFGEGSRLTVL.

Only a few counts were recorded for this clone. The rearrangement joins TRBV7-9 to TRBJ2-2; D remains ambiguous. This CDR3 has 12 amino acids. V lost 5 bases and J lost 2, with 3 bases in between. The germline gives CDR1 SEHNR, CDR2 FQNEAQ (reference sequence). The CDR3 DNA follows: TGTGCCAGCAGCCATAACACCGGGGAGCTGTTTTTT. This sequence encodes CASSHNTGELFF. Variable domain in full (rest from reference TRBV7-9 and TRBJ2-2): DTGVSQNPRHKITKRGQNVTFRCDPISEHNRLYWYRQTLGQGPEFLTYFQNEAQLEKSRLLSDRFSAERPKGSFSTLEIQRTEQGDSAMYLCASSHNTGELFFGEGSRLTVL.

The chain uses TRBV27 and TRBJ2-1; TRBD2 agrees at 8 bases. Germline V gene lookup returns CDR1 MNHEY and CDR2 SMNVEV (reference sequence). This CDR3 contains 19 residues. The V gene end was trimmed by 4 bases and the J gene end by 0 bases; junction bases not matched to a gene: 14. The CDR3 DNA reads TGTGCCAGCAGTTCCAACACCATTTTACTAGCGGACTCCTACAATGAGCAGTTCTTC. Translating it yields CASSSNTILLADSYNEQFF.

This chain uses TRBV6-7 with TRBJ2-1; TRBD2 aligns across 9 bases. TRBV6-7 is an ORF for which the function is uncertain. The ends lost 5 bases at V and 9 bases at J; junction bases unmatched: 11. The CDR3 is made up of 15 amino acids. CDR3: CASSQGSSGAGEQFF. The CDR3 nucleotides read TGTGCCAGCAGTCAGGGGTCTAGCGGGGCGGGTGAGCAGTTCTTC.

This chain connects TRBV6-5 to TRBJ2-3; 12 nucleotides agree with TRBD2. V shed 0 bases and J 4 bases; nucleotides not matched to a gene: 2. The CDR3 has 16 amino acids. CDR1 MNHEY and CDR2 SVGAGI come from the germline V gene. CDR3: CASSYSSSGGADTQYF. The CDR3 DNA reads TGTGCCAGCAGTTACTCTTCTAGCGGGGGGGCAGATACGCAGTATTTT.

The rearrangement links TRBV28 to TRBJ2-2, with 10 bases lining up with TRBD1. Germline CDR1 and CDR2: MDHEN and SYDVKM. The V and J ends lost 9 bases and 5 bases, in that order; junction bases with no gene match: 9. This CDR3 has 15 amino acids. CDR3 region: CASRQGATRTGELFF. The CDR3 DNA reads as TGTGCCAGTAGACAGGGGGCGACGCGGACCGGGGAGCTGTTTTTT. Together with reference TRBV28 and TRBJ2-2, the CDR3 gives the full variable domain: DVKVTQSSRYLVKRTGEKVFLECVQDMDHENMFWYRQDPGLGLRLIYFSYDVKMKEKGDIPEGYSVSREKKERFSLILESASTNQTSMYLCASRQGATRTGELFFGEGSRLTVL.

V and J are TRBV28 and TRBJ2-2; D perhaps matches TRBD2 (5 bases). The CDR3 consists of 14 residues. Germline lookup yields CDR1 MDHEN and CDR2 SYDVKM. Deletions cut 7 bases from V and 3 bases from J, with 12 bases between. The CDR3 DNA follows: TGTGCCAGCACACATGGAGGTGACACCGGGGAGCTGTTTTTT. Translating it yields CASTHGGDTGELFF.

This clone appeared a single time. The chain has TRBV29-1 and TRBJ1-2, with D perhaps matching TRBD1 (5 bases). Trimming removed 7 bases from V and 1 base from J, with 7 bases in between. Germline CDR1 and CDR2: SQVTM and ANQGSEA. The CDR3 consists of 11 residues. CDR3 sequence reads: CSGQINYGYTF. CDR3 coding DNA: TGCAGCGGACAGATTAACTATGGCTACACCTTC. The full variable domain, completed using reference TRBV29-1 and TRBJ1-2, is SAVISQKPSRDICQRGTSLTIQCQVDSQVTMMFWYRQQPGQSLTLIATANQGSEATYESGFVIDKFPISRPNLTFSTLTVSNMSPEDSSIYLCSGQINYGYTFGSGTRLTVV.

The chain couples TRBV29-1 to TRBJ1-1; TRBD1 aligns across 9 bases. The J segment lost 3 bases and the V segment lost 6 bases, leaving 5 bases of the junction unmatched. The CDR3 has 13 residues. The germline V gene has CDR1 SQVTM and CDR2 ANQGSEA. CDR3 sequence: CSVRTGEHTEAFF. CDR3 sequence (DNA): TGCAGCGTCCGGACAGGGGAGCACACTGAAGCTTTCTTT.

This chain uses TRBV13 with TRBJ2-1, with TRBD1 identical over 9 bases. The CDR3 has 16 residues. Germline V gene lookup returns CDR1 PRHDT and CDR2 FYEKMQ (reference sequence). With 5 bases clipped from V and 6 bases from J, the junction kept 11 bases outside the gene matches. DNA for the CDR3: TGTGCCAGCAGCCGCCCCGGGACAGGGCGGGTCAATGAGCAGTTCTTC. The encoded protein is CASSRPGTGRVNEQFF.

The V gene is TRBV19, the J gene TRBJ1-4, with a possible D match to TRBD1 (6 bases). Germline-derived CDR1 and CDR2 are LNHDA and SQIVND (reference sequence). The CDR3 has 14 residues. Between the trimmed V and J ends, which lost 6 bases and 4 bases, there was a span of 12 bases. The CDR3 loop reads CASRDRPINEKLFF. The CDR3 coding sequence is TGTGCCAGTAGGGACAGACCAATTAATGAAAAACTGTTTTTT. The complete variable domain, with remaining parts taken from reference TRBV19 and TRBJ1-4, reads DGGITQSPKYLFRKEGQNVTLSCEQNLNHDAMYWYRQDPGQGLRLIYYSQIVNDFQKGDIAEGYSVSREKKESFPLTVTSAQKNPTAFYLCASRDRPINEKLFFGSGTQLSVL.

This clone was observed a handful of times. The chain couples TRBV29-1 to TRBJ2-7; the match to TRBD1 covers 7 bases. The germline CDR1 and CDR2 sequences are SQVTM and ANQGSEA. The CDR3 has 13 residues. V trimming: 6 bases; J trimming: 6 bases; junction bases outside the gene matches: 11. The chain's CDR3 is CSVQGVGNREQYF. DNA of the CDR3: TGCAGCGTCCAGGGGGTGGGAAACCGCGAGCAGTACTTC.

This clone was recorded only once. The gene calls are TRBV12-5 and TRBJ2-7, with TRBD2 matching over 7 bases. CDR1 is LGHNT, CDR2 FRNRAP, per germline. With 6 bases clipped from V and 5 bases from J, the junction kept 16 bases outside the gene matches. The CDR3 length is 16 residues. Written as DNA, the CDR3 is TGTGCTAGTGGCCCTGCCCGGGGGGAATTAGGGGACGAGCAGTACTTC. It encodes CASGPARGELGDEQYF.

The V gene is TRBV4-3, the J gene TRBJ2-2; D is unresolved. Germline loops: CDR1 LGHNA, CDR2 YSLEER. With 0 bases removed from V and 5 bases from J, the gap between germline ends came to 13 bases. CDR3 size: 16 residues. CDR3 in DNA: TGCGCCAGCAGCCAAGATCCGCTAGGATCGACCGGGGAGCTGTTTTTT. Amino acids: CASSQDPLGSTGELFF.

The chain joins TRBV3-1 (or the pseudogene TRBV3-2) to TRBJ2-2, with 11 nucleotides matching TRBD1. The CDR3 is made up of 16 amino acids. Trimming at V came to 7 bases and at J to 5 bases, leaving 9 bases not matched to a gene. The germline V gene encodes CDR1 LGHDT and CDR2 YNNKEL (reference sequence). In nucleotides, the CDR3 is TGTGCCAGCACCCGGACAGGGGGCTTTGGAACCGGGGAGCTGTTTTTT. Its translation is CASTRTGGFGTGELFF.

This chain joins TRBV28 and TRBJ1-5; D is ambiguous. Deletions cut 10 bases from V and 1 base from J, with 8 bases between. The CDR3 sequence is 12 residues long. Per germline, CDR1 MDHEN and CDR2 SYDVKM. CDR3 sequence reads: CATQQSNQPQHF. Here the CDR3 DNA reads TGTGCCACCCAACAGAGCAATCAGCCCCAGCATTTT.

V usage is TRBV6-5 and J usage is TRBJ1-1; 8 bases align to TRBD1. Losses at the gene ends were 7 bases for V and 1 base for J; bases not matched to a gene: 8. The CDR3 extends over 15 amino acids. The germline V gene has CDR1 MNHEY and CDR2 SVGAGI. The CDR3 reads CASTWTGRGNTEAFF. The CDR3 bases are TGTGCCAGCACCTGGACAGGGCGGGGGAACACTGAAGCTTTCTTT.

CDR3 nucleotides: TGTGCCAGCTCACCGGGACAGGGGGCTTCCGAGCAGTACTTC. This translates into CASSPGQGASEQYF. The chain recombines TRBV18 with TRBJ2-7; 12 positions agree with TRBD1. The CDR3 covers 14 residues. V was pared by 3 bases and J by 6 bases, with 3 bases of the junction left unmatched. From germline, CDR1 is KGHSH and CDR2 LQKENI.

V usage is TRBV5-1 and J usage is TRBJ1-2, with a weak D call TRBD1 (6 bases). CDR1 SGHRS and CDR2 YFSETQ come from the germline V gene. There are 16 residues in the CDR3. The ends were cut back, 0 bases at V and 7 bases at J, with 19 bases in the middle. CDR3 nucleotide sequence: TGCGCCAGCAGCTTGGCCGCGGACAGATTGATTCTTGGCTACACCTTC. Protein: CASSLAADRLILGYTF.

The genes are TRBV7-9 and TRBJ1-1; the D is unclear. Germline CDR1 is SEHNR and CDR2 is FQNEAQ (reference sequence). The ends were cut back, 0 bases at V and 3 bases at J, with 11 bases in the middle. The CDR3 totals 15 residues. The CDR3 here is CASSLAGSDYTEAFF. For the CDR3, the DNA is TGTGCCAGCAGCTTAGCCGGTTCCGATTACACTGAAGCTTTCTTT. Full variable domain (outside the CDR3, taken from reference TRBV7-9 and TRBJ1-1): DTGVSQNPRHKITKRGQNVTFRCDPISEHNRLYWYRQTLGQGPEFLTYFQNEAQLEKSRLLSDRFSAERPKGSFSTLEIQRTEQGDSAMYLCASSLAGSDYTEAFFGQGTRLTVV.

The chain has TRBV7-2 and TRBJ2-1; 7 bases line up with TRBD2. Germline lookup yields CDR1 SGHTA and CDR2 FQGNSA. The CDR3 contains 14 residues. V shed 2 bases, J shed 15 bases, and the junction held 13 bases outside the gene matches. DNA of the CDR3: TGTGCCAGCAGCTTAAGCGGGGCGAGCGAGGAGTTGTTCTTC. Its protein is CASSLSGASEELFF.

The chain employs TRBV7-2 and TRBJ1-2; maybe TRBD1 (6 bases). Trimming removed 5 bases from V and 4 bases from J, with 17 bases in between. Germline CDR1 and CDR2: SGHTA and FQGNSA. CDR3 size: 15 residues. The CDR3 DNA is TGTGCCAGCAGCCCCGAGGGGGGGCGCGGCTATGGCTACACCTTC. Protein: CASSPEGGRGYGYTF.

V gene TRBV7-9 combines with J gene TRBJ2-2; no reliable D call. V lost 1 base and J 2 bases, leaving 8 bases between the germline ends. CDR1 is SEHNR, CDR2 FQNEAQ, per germline (reference sequence). This CDR3 has 15 residues. The CDR3 loop is CASSLGATNTGELFF. For the CDR3, the DNA is TGTGCCAGCAGCTTAGGGGCGACCAACACCGGGGAGCTGTTTTTT.

The chain couples TRBV19 to TRBJ2-3, with 10 bases matching TRBD2. The germline V gene encodes CDR1 LNHDA and CDR2 SQIVND (reference sequence). There are 16 residues in the CDR3. The V gene end was trimmed by 4 bases and the J gene end by 2 bases; junction bases not matched to a gene: 6. The chain's CDR3 is CASSKGLAEYTDTQYF. CDR3 in DNA: TGTGCCAGTAGTAAAGGACTAGCGGAATACACAGATACGCAGTATTTT.

The rearrangement links TRBV28 to TRBJ1-6; perhaps TRBD1 as D (5 bases). The CDR3 has 18 amino acids. Germline-derived CDR1 and CDR2 are MDHEN and SYDVKM. Trimming stripped 5 bases from V and 0 bases from J, with 17 bases between. CDR3 loop: CASSLPGFAFSYNSPLHF. DNA of the CDR3: TGTGCCAGCAGTCTCCCAGGGTTCGCGTTCTCCTATAATTCACCCCTCCACTTT.